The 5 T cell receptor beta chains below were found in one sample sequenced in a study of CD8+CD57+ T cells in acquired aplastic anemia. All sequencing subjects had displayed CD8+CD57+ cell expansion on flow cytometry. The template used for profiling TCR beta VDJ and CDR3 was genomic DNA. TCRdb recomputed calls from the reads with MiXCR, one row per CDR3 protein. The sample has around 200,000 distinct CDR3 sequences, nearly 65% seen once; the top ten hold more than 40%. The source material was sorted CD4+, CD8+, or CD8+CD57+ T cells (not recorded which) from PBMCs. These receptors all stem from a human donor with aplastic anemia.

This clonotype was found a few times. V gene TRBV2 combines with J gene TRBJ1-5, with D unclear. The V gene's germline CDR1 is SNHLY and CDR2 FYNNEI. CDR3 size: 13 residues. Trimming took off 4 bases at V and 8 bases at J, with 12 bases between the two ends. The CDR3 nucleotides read TGTGCCAGCAGTGTGAGGGTGGGGAAGCCCCAGCATTTT. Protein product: CASSVRVGKPQHF.

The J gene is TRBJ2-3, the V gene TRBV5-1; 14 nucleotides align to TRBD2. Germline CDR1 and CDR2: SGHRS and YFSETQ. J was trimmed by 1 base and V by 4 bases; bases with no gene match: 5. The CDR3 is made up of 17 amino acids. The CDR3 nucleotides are TGCGCCAGCAGCCCAGGACTAGCGGGGGGCCGCACAGATACGCAGTATTTT. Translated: CASSPGLAGGRTDTQYF.

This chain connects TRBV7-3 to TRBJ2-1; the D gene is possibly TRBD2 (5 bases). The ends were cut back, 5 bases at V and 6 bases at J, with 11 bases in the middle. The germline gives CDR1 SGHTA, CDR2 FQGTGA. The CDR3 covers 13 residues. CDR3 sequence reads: CASSIGVSNEQFF. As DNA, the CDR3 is TGTGCCAGCAGCATCGGGGTTTCCAATGAGCAGTTCTTC.

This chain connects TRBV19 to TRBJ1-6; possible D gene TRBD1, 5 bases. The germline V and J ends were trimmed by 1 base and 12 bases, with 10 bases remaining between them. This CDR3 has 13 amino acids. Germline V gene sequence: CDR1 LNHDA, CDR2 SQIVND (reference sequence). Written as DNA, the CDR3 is TGTGCCAGTAGTATAGGGGGACTGGGACCCCTCCACTTT. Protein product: CASSIGGLGPLHF.

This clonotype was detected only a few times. The CDR3 loop reads CATSDHGTSGYNEQFF. CDR3 DNA sequence: TGTGCCACCAGTGATCACGGGACTAGCGGTTACAATGAGCAGTTCTTC. The chain carries TRBV24-1 and TRBJ2-1; TRBD2 aligns across 11 bases. CDR3 length equals 16 residues. Germline V gives CDR1 KGHDR, CDR2 SFDVKD. The V and J ends lost 3 bases and 4 bases, in that order; junction bases with no gene match: 4.